The 28 T cell receptor beta chains below come from one sample, sequenced in a study of cytomegalovirus exposure and HLA in healthy donors. Both 60 Vbeta primers and 13 Jbeta primers went into the PCR. Profiled with immunoSEQ multiplex PCR; TCRdb holds only in-frame clones, not every one. In the table there are some 150,000 clones, about 85% of which are singletons. The specimen sequenced was PBMCs. The receptors come from a human donor in good health.

The gene calls are TRBV28 and TRBJ1-1; 10 bases are shared with TRBD1. V lost 5 bases and J lost 11; bases outside the gene matches: 14. Germline V gene data show CDR1 as MDHEN and CDR2 as SYDVKM. The CDR3 has 15 residues. The CDR3 DNA is TGTGCCAGCAGTCCTCGACAGGGGGCTGAGTTATGGGCTTTCTTT. Residues: CASSPRQGAELWAFF.

This clone was observed a few times. This chain uses TRBV6-1 with TRBJ1-5; a possible D gene is TRBD1 (5 bases). In germline, CDR1 is MNHNS, CDR2 SASEGT. Trimming shortened V by 6 bases and J by 7 bases, and 13 bases separated the two germline ends. This CDR3 region has 13 residues. CDR3 sequence (DNA): TGTGCCAGCAGCCCCGGGGGTGGACAGCCCCAGCATTTT. This encodes CASSPGGGQPQHF.

The chain combines TRBV7-6 with TRBJ1-2; unclear D gene. The germline V gene encodes CDR1 SGHVS and CDR2 FNYEAQ. The CDR3 is 16 residues long. The ends were cut back, 2 bases at V and 6 bases at J, with 19 bases in the middle. DNA for the CDR3: TGTGCCAGCAGCTTATCGCCAGCGGACCGATTTAATGGCTACACCTTC. Translation: CASSLSPADRFNGYTF.

V gene TRBV19 combines with J gene TRBJ1-5, with no clear D. The CDR3 has 13 residues. The germline gives CDR1 LNHDA, CDR2 SQIVND (reference sequence). Trimming removed 0 bases at V and 6 bases at J, with 6 bases between. For the CDR3, the DNA is TGTGCCAGTAGTATAGATCTCGGTCAGCCCCAGCATTTT. This encodes CASSIDLGQPQHF.

The rearrangement uses TRBV6-5 and TRBJ1-5, with 11 bases aligning to TRBD1. CDR1 and CDR2 from the germline V gene are MNHEY and SVGAGI. V was pared by 6 bases and J by 6 bases, with 7 bases of the junction left unmatched. The CDR3 loop spans 15 amino acids. Here the CDR3 reads CASRKSGTGGQPQHF. As DNA, the CDR3 is TGTGCCAGCAGAAAGTCGGGGACAGGGGGTCAGCCCCAGCATTTT.

The rearrangement uses TRBV7-9 and TRBJ2-5; D is uncertain. The J call may be incorrect, as the DNA end agrees better with TRBJ2-7. CDR3 length: 13 residues. CDR1 and CDR2 (germline): SEHNR, FQNEAQ (reference sequence). DNA of the CDR3: TGTGCCAGCAGCAACTGGGACTCCTACGAGCAGTACTTC. Translated: CASSNWDSYEQYF.

The genes are TRBV5-4 and TRBJ2-2, with D unresolved. Germline assignment: CDR1 SGHNT and CDR2 YYREEE (reference sequence). V lost 0 bases, J lost 4 bases, and 4 bases lay in between. CDR3 length equals 13 residues. CDR3 nucleotides: TGTGCCAGCAGCTTGGGTAGCACCGGGGAGCTGTTTTTT. Its translation is CASSLGSTGELFF.

The rearrangement joins TRBV7-2 to TRBJ2-5; 11 bases map to TRBD2. V shed 5 bases and J 4 bases; nucleotides not matched to a gene: 3. The CDR3 spans 14 residues. Germline lookup yields CDR1 SGHTA and CDR2 FQGNSA. CDR3 nucleotides: TGTGCCAGCAGCATCCTAGCGGGAGGAGAGACCCAGTACTTC. This encodes CASSILAGGETQYF.

The chain links TRBV6-5 to TRBJ1-3; D call uncertain. From germline, CDR1 is MNHEY and CDR2 SVGAGI. Trimming cost V 6 bases and J 1 base, with 13 bases left between them. The CDR3 runs 15 residues. Written as DNA, the CDR3 is TGTGCCAGCAGCCTCTTCTCGGTATCTGGAAACACCATATATTTT. As protein: CASSLFSVSGNTIYF.

The rearrangement links TRBV5-1 to TRBJ2-3, with D possibly being TRBD2 (5 bases). V was clipped by 1 base and J by 2 bases, with 11 bases between them. The CDR3 contains 15 residues. CDR1 and CDR2 (germline): SGHRS, YFSETQ. CDR3 amino acids: CASSLTGVATDTQYF. The DNA for the CDR3 is TGCGCCAGCAGCTTGACCGGGGTGGCCACAGATACGCAGTATTTT. The full variable domain, completed using reference TRBV5-1 and TRBJ2-3, is KAGVTQTPRYLIKTRGQQVTLSCSPISGHRSVSWYQQTPGQGLQFLFEYFSETQRNKGNFPGRFSGRQFSNSRSEMNVSTLELGDSALYLCASSLTGVATDTQYFGPGTRLTVL.

This chain links TRBV6-4 with TRBJ2-2; 7 bases are a match to TRBD2. V shed 2 bases and J 7 bases; nucleotides not matched to a gene: 1. CDR3 size: 13 residues. CDR1 is MRHNA and CDR2 is SNTAGT in the germline V gene. Written as DNA, the CDR3 is TGTGCCAGCAGTGACACTAGCGTCGGGGAGCTGTTTTTT. It encodes CASSDTSVGELFF.

V is TRBV10-2 and J is TRBJ2-1, with 9 bases aligning to TRBD1. CDR1 WSHSY and CDR2 SAAADI come from the germline V gene. The V gene end was trimmed by 6 bases and the J gene end by 4 bases; junction bases not matched to a gene: 4. CDR3 length: 14 amino acids. This CDR3 is CASRGTGTYNEQFF. In DNA, the CDR3 is TGCGCCAGCAGAGGGACAGGGACTTACAATGAGCAGTTCTTC.

This clone has just a few counts. The chain employs TRBV7-9 and TRBJ1-2, with no clear D. CDR3 size: 16 residues. Trimming shortened V by 4 bases and J by 8 bases, and 23 bases separated the two germline ends. CDR1 and CDR2 (germline): SEHNR, FQNEAQ (reference sequence). The DNA of the CDR3 is TGTGCCAGCAGCTCGACCTTCCGGGAGGTTCTATTGGGCTACACCTTC. This encodes CASSSTFREVLLGYTF.

In its sample, this clone was seen a few times. This chain's CDR3 is CASTSRQGINQPQHF. DNA for the CDR3: TGTGCCAGCACCTCACGACAGGGAATCAATCAGCCCCAGCATTTT. This chain links TRBV6-6 with TRBJ1-5; 7 nucleotides match TRBD1. The trim removed 7 bases at V and 3 bases at J, leaving 9 bases unmatched. Germline CDR1 MNHNY, CDR2 SVGAGI (reference sequence). The CDR3 is 15 residues long.

The chain has TRBV5-1 and TRBJ1-4; TRBD1 might be the D (5 bases). CDR3 length equals 14 residues. Germline lookup yields CDR1 SGHRS and CDR2 YFSETQ. The V end was cut by 4 bases, the J end by 4 bases, with 11 bases between. CDR3: CASSQRQSNEKLFF. The DNA of the CDR3 is TGCGCCAGCAGCCAACGACAGAGTAATGAAAAACTGTTTTTT.

This chain connects TRBV9 to TRBJ2-3; 8 bases match TRBD2. Germline CDR1 SGDLS, CDR2 YYNGEE. This CDR3 spans 16 amino acids. Trimming cost V 1 base and J 1 base; bases outside gene matches: 5. The CDR3 region is CASSVINSGGTDTQYF. The CDR3 nucleotides are TGTGCCAGCAGCGTAATTAATAGCGGGGGCACAGATACGCAGTATTTT.

The V gene is TRBV19, the J gene TRBJ2-7; 15 nucleotides align to TRBD2. Trimming cost V 9 bases and J 0 bases; bases outside gene matches: 9. The CDR3 runs 17 residues. Germline CDR1 LNHDA, CDR2 SQIVND (reference sequence). The CDR3 DNA reads TGTGCCAGCTCCGGGACTAGCGGGGGGACCGGCTCCTACGAGCAGTACTTC. Protein: CASSGTSGGTGSYEQYF.

The rearrangement links TRBV6-4 to TRBJ1-1; D gene uncertain. The V end lost 5 bases, the J end lost 4 bases, and 14 bases lay between the germline ends. CDR3 length: 14 residues. In germline, CDR1 is MRHNA, CDR2 SNTAGT. In DNA form, the CDR3 reads TGTGCCAGCAGTCCCTTAGCCGCGAGCACTGAAGCTTTCTTT. Amino acids: CASSPLAASTEAFF.

J is TRBJ2-7 and V is TRBV10-2, with D perhaps matching TRBD2 (7 bases). CDR1 WSHSY and CDR2 SAAADI come from the germline V gene. V was trimmed by 7 bases and J by 6 bases, leaving 13 bases between them. The CDR3 runs 12 residues. The CDR3 spells CASTEGGGEQYF. CDR3 DNA: TGCGCCAGCACCGAGGGGGGGGGCGAGCAGTACTTC.

The J gene is TRBJ2-7, the V gene TRBV7-6; TRBD2 aligns across 9 bases. V was clipped by 1 base and J by 5 bases; unmatched bases: 6. The CDR3 has 15 amino acids. Germline V CDR1 and CDR2: SGHVS, FNYEAQ. DNA of the CDR3: TGTGCCAGCAGCTTAGGTCCTAGCGGGAAAAACGAGCAGTACTTC. Encoded protein: CASSLGPSGKNEQYF.

The chain recombines TRBV14 with TRBJ1-1; perhaps TRBD1 as D (6 bases). This CDR3 contains 15 residues. CDR1 is SGHDN and CDR2 is FVKESK in the germline V gene. Trimming took off 6 bases at V and 5 bases at J, with 19 bases between the two ends. CDR3 loop: CASRISGGLLTEAFF. CDR3 DNA: TGTGCCAGCAGGATAAGCGGGGGCTTATTAACTGAAGCTTTCTTT.

The rearrangement uses TRBV27 and TRBJ2-7, with 8 bases aligning to TRBD1. The CDR3 is 12 residues long. V lost 6 bases, J lost 6 bases, and 4 bases stayed unmatched. Germline V lookup: CDR1 MNHEY, CDR2 SMNVEV (reference sequence). This CDR3 reads CASRTGGSEQYF. The DNA for the CDR3 is TGTGCCAGCAGAACAGGGGGTAGCGAGCAGTACTTC.

This chain links TRBV28 with TRBJ2-1, with D perhaps TRBD2 (6 bases). Germline CDR1 MDHEN, CDR2 SYDVKM. V dropped 6 bases and J dropped 0 bases, with 12 bases sitting between them. CDR3 length: 15 residues. The CDR3 DNA reads TGTGCCAGCAGCTTTCGGGACTCCTCCTACAATGAGCAGTTCTTC. This sequence encodes CASSFRDSSYNEQFF.

This rearrangement joins TRBV28 to TRBJ1-5; D uncertain. Germline CDR1 is MDHEN and CDR2 is SYDVKM. The CDR3 extends over 13 amino acids. V was cut by 6 bases and J by 3 bases, with 9 bases left in between. CDR3 sequence: CASSRYNNQPQHF. CDR3 nucleotides: TGTGCCAGCAGCAGATACAACAATCAGCCCCAGCATTTT.

V is TRBV7-2 and J is TRBJ1-4; D may be TRBD1 (6 bases). Germline V gene data show CDR1 as SGHTA and CDR2 as FQGNSA. V lost 5 bases and J lost 5, with 15 bases in between. This CDR3 is built from 15 residues. The CDR3 nucleotides are TGTGCCAGCAGCACGGCACAGGGTTCCAATGAAAAACTGTTTTTT. Amino acid sequence: CASSTAQGSNEKLFF.

The J gene is TRBJ2-3, the V gene TRBV28; D uncertain. Germline loops: CDR1 MDHEN, CDR2 SYDVKM. V lost 4 bases and J lost 5, with 19 bases in between. The CDR3 consists of 16 residues. Here the CDR3 reads CASSSAPGGIGDTQYF. The CDR3 coding sequence is TGTGCCAGCAGTTCCGCCCCCGGCGGTATTGGAGATACGCAGTATTTT.

The chain employs TRBV6-1 and TRBJ1-1, with 7 bases aligning to TRBD1. With 1 base clipped from V and 0 bases from J, the junction kept 17 bases outside the gene matches. This CDR3 is 20 amino acids long. Germline loops: CDR1 MNHNS, CDR2 SASEGT. The DNA for the CDR3 is TGTGCCAGCAGTGAAGGTGCGGGACAGCGTTTACTCTACATGAACACTGAAGCTTTCTTT. Protein sequence: CASSEGAGQRLLYMNTEAFF.

The chain uses TRBV10-1 and TRBJ2-3; 10 bases line up with TRBD2. CDR1 and CDR2 from the germline V gene are WNHNN and SYGVQD (reference sequence). This CDR3 contains 17 residues. V gave up 6 bases and J gave up 4 bases; unmatched junction bases: 13. The CDR3 protein is CASSPSSSGRSPDTQYF. The CDR3 DNA sequence: TGCGCCAGCAGCCCATCCTCTAGCGGGAGAAGCCCAGATACGCAGTATTTT.